A selection of T cell receptor beta chains follows, all from one sample in a study of shared clonotypes between healthy human individuals. Assay used: immunoSEQ multiplex PCR; TCRdb lists only in-frame clones, some missing. This sample has about 2 million clones, with over 85% found just once. The sample comprised naive CD8+ T cells sorted from blood. The source of these receptors is a man aged 18 to 35 in good health. The CDR3 runs from the conserved cysteine through the conserved F or W. The D gene is left open where the match is weak.

j_call d_call v_call cdr3_nt cdr3_aa
TRBJ1-4 . TRBV5-1 TGCGCCAGCAGCTTGAGGGCAACTAATGAAAAACTGTTTTTT CASSLRATNEKLFF
TRBJ2-3 TRBD2 TRBV13 TGTGCCAGCACTAACCGGGAGGAGGCAGATACGCAGTATTTT CASTNREEADTQYF
TRBJ2-7 TRBD1 TRBV4-3 TGCGCCAGCAGCCCTTCGGACAGGGGTTCCTACGAGCAGTACTTC CASSPSDRGSYEQYF
TRBJ2-1 TRBD2 TRBV7-8 TGTGCCAGCAGCTTAGAAATTGGAGCGGGGCCCTTCAATGAGCAGTTCTTC CASSLEIGAGPFNEQFF
TRBJ2-2 . TRBV7-2 TGTGCCAGCAGCCCCCCCGGGACACATCTCGGGGAGCTGTTTTTT CASSPPGTHLGELFF
TRBJ2-3 . TRBV7-9 TGTGCCAGCAGCAGACTACGCACAGATACGCAGTATTTT CASSRLRTDTQYF
TRBJ2-7 . TRBV27 TGTGCCAGTCAACCGGACAGTTACTCCTACGAGCAGTACTTC CASQPDSYSYEQYF
TRBJ2-1 TRBD2 TRBV4-2 TGTGCCAGCAGCCAAGGGTTACTCGGGGGGGCCTATTATGAGCAGTTCTTC CASSQGLLGGAYYEQFF
TRBJ2-7 TRBD2 TRBV27 TGTGCCAGCAGGGCAGGGACGGGGGGGGCCTACGAGCAGTACTTC CASRAGTGGAYEQYF
TRBJ1-2 . TRBV20-1 TGCAGTGCTAGAGGTGCGGAAGGCTACACCTTC CSARGAEGYTF
TRBJ2-7 TRBD2 TRBV7-8 TGTGCCAGCAGCCCCGACGGGACTATCGAGCAGCGGTACTTC CASSPDGTIEQRYF
TRBJ2-5 . TRBV9 TGTGCCAGCAGCCCTCCCTGGGAAGAGACCCAGTACTTC CASSPPWEETQYF
TRBJ2-7 TRBD2 TRBV9 TGTGCCAGCAACTTAGCGGGGGGAACCTACGAGCAGTACTTC CASNLAGGTYEQYF
TRBJ1-5 . TRBV6-1 TGTGCCAGCAGTCCGTGGGGAGATAGCAATCAGCCCCAGCATTTT CASSPWGDSNQPQHF
TRBJ2-5 TRBD2 TRBV6-5 TGTGCCAGCAGCCCGGGACTAGCACAAGAGACCCAGTACTTC CASSPGLAQETQYF
TRBJ2-7 . TRBV27 TGTGCCAGCAGTTCATTAGGGGGTTCGGAGTACGAGCAGTACTTC CASSSLGGSEYEQYF
TRBJ1-2 TRBD1 TRBV7-2 TGTGCCAGCAGCCCCAAAAAGGGGGCACTTGGCTATGGCTACACCTTC CASSPKKGALGYGYTF
TRBJ1-5 . TRBV12-2 TGTGCAAGTCGCTTAGAACCAGGGGCCAATCAGCCCCAGCATTTT CASRLEPGANQPQHF
TRBJ2-1 TRBD2 TRBV12-5 TGTGCTAGTGGTTCGAATCTAGCGGGGGCCTACAATGAGCAGTTCTTC CASGSNLAGAYNEQFF
TRBJ2-1 TRBD1 TRBV5-1 TGCGCCAGCAGCCCCACCGGGACAGAGGACAATGAGCAGTTCTTC CASSPTGTEDNEQFF
TRBJ2-7 . TRBV20-1 TGCAGTGCTAGACGCGTCCAGGAGCAGTACTTC CSARRVQEQYF
TRBJ2-7 TRBD2 TRBV9 TGTGCCAGCAGCGCGGGGGGAGACCCCTACGAGCAGTACTTC CASSAGGDPYEQYF